This TCR beta chain is from a study of monozygotic twins with inflammatory bowel disease. Study outcomes and limitations: Compared with healthy co-twins, IBD patients showed reduced TCRbeta repertoire diversity by inverse Simpson. Repertoire similarity did not differ between concordant and discordant twins, perhaps due to limited power.

For each CDR3 protein, TCRdb gives one entry from its re-call of the 5' RACE reads, without DNA. The table counts 150,000 to 200,000 distinct CDR3 sequences; about 7.4% lies in the top ten. For this clonotype: As yet, its antigen is unknown.

The germline V gene encodes CDR1 SGHTA and CDR2 FQGNSA. The CDR3 extends over 16 amino acids. Every donor provided one blood sample measuring less than 3 ml. After skipping T cell sorting, the authors isolated total RNA from whole blood. The sample was blood. This rearrangement joins TRBV7-2 to TRBJ2-3; absent DNA, TCRdb's TRBD1 call cannot be checked. This TCR derives from a human donor with ulcerative colitis or Crohn's disease, or a healthy co-twin of an affected twin (not recorded which). CDR3 amino acids: CASSLWGRSRTDTQYF. The variable domain in full, with the rest retrieved from reference TRBV7-2 and TRBJ2-3, is GAGVSQSPSNKVTEKGKDVELRCDPISGHTALYWYRQSLGQGLEFLIYFQGNSAPDKSGLPSDRFSAERTGGSVSTLTIQRTQQEDSAVYLCASSLWGRSRTDTQYFGPGTRLTVL.